This T cell receptor (beta chain) was captured by sequencing in a study of shared T cell receptors in the human thymus. This clone was recorded only once. Measured with immunoSEQ multiplex PCR; TCRdb has only the in-frame clones, and not every one. The table records about 610,000 clones, around nine tenths of them present only once. Germline V gives CDR1 MGHDK, CDR2 SYGVNS. The CDR3 is made up of 14 amino acids. V lost 4 bases, J lost 6 bases, and 12 bases lay in between. These data were also reused for a study on human thymus T cells.

Sample: thymocytes. This clonotype originated in a boy younger than two with a congenital heart defect. The V and J genes are TRBV25-1 and TRBJ2-2; D possibly corresponds to TRBD1 (6 bases). The CDR3 loop reads CASSGSTGSGELFF. The CDR3 coding sequence is TGTGCCAGCAGTGGGTCCACAGGGTCCGGGGAGCTGTTTTTT.